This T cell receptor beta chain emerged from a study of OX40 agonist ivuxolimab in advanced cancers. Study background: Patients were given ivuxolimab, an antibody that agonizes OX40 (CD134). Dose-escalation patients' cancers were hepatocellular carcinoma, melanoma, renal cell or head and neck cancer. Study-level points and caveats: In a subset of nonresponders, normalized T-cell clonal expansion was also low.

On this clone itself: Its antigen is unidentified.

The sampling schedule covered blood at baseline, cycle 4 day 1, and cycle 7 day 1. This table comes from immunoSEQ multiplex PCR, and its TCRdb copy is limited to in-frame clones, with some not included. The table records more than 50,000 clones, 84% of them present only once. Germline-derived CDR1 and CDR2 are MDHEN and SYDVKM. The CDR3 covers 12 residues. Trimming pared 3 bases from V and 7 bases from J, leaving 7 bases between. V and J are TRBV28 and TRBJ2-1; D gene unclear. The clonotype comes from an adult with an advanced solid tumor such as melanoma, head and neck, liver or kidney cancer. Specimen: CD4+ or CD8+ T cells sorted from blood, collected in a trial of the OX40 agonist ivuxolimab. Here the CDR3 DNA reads TGTGCCAGCAGTTTTCACCGGAATGAGCAGTTCTTC. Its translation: CASSFHRNEQFF.